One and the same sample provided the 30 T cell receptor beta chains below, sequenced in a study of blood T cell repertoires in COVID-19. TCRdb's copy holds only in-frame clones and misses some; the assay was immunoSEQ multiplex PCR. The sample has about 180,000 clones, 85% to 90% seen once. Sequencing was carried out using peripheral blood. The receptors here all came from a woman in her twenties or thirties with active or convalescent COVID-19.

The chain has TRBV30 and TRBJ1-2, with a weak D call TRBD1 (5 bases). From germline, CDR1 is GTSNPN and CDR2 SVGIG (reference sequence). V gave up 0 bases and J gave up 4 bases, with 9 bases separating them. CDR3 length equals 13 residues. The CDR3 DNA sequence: TGTGCCTGGAGTGTAGGCAGGGCCTATGGCTACACCTTC. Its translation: CAWSVGRAYGYTF.

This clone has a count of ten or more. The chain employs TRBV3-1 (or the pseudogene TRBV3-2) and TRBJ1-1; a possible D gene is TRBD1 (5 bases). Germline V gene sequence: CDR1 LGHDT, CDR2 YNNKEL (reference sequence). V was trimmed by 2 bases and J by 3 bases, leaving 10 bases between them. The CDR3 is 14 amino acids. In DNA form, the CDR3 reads TGTGCCAGCAGCCAACCGGACACCTACACTGAAGCTTTCTTT. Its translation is CASSQPDTYTEAFF.

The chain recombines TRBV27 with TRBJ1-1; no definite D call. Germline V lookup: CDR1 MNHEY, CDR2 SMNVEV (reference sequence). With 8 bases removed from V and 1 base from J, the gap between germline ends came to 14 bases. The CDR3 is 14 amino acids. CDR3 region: CASRGGNPNTEAFF. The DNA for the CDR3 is TGTGCCAGCCGGGGAGGAAATCCGAACACTGAAGCTTTCTTT.

CDR3 DNA sequence: TGTGCCAGCAGCCCACCAGGAGGGGTCACTGAAGCTTTCTTT. This sequence encodes CASSPPGGVTEAFF. The genes are TRBV7-9 and TRBJ1-1; tentative D call: TRBD1 (5 bases). The V gene lost 5 bases and the J gene lost 4 bases, with 14 bases spanning the gap. Germline-derived CDR1 and CDR2 are SEHNR and FQNEAQ (reference sequence). CDR3 length: 14 residues.

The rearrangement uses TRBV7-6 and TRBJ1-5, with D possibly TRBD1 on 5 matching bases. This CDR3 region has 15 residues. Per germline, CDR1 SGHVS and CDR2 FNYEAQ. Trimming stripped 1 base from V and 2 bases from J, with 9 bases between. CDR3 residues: CASSLEPGGNQPQHF. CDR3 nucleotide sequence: TGTGCCAGCAGCTTAGAGCCGGGGGGCAATCAGCCCCAGCATTTT.

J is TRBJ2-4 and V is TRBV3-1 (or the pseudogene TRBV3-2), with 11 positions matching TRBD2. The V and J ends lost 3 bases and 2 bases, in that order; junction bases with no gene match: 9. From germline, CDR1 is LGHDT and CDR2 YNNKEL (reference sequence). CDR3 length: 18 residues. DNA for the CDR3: TGTGCCAGCAGCCAGCTAGCGGGAGGTCGGTTGACCAAAAACATTCAGTACTTC. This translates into CASSQLAGGRLTKNIQYF.

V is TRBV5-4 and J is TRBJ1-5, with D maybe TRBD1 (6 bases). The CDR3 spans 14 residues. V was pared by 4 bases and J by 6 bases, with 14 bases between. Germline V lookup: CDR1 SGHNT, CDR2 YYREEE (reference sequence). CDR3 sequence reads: CASSEQGSGQPQHF. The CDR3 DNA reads TGTGCCAGCAGCGAACAGGGATCGGGTCAGCCCCAGCATTTT. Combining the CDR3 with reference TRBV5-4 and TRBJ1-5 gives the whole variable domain ETGVTQSPTHLIKTRGQQVTLRCSSQSGHNTVSWYQQALGQGPQFIFQYYREEENGRGNFPPRFSGLQFPNYSSELNVNALELDDSALYLCASSEQGSGQPQHFGDGTRLSIL.

CDR3 coding DNA: TGTGCCAGCAGCTTTTCACGGGACACTGAAGCTTTCTTT. As protein: CASSFSRDTEAFF. J is TRBJ1-1 and V is TRBV7-8; D is unresolved. V dropped 3 bases and J dropped 3 bases, with 8 bases sitting between them. This CDR3 is 13 amino acids long. From germline, CDR1 is SGHVS and CDR2 FQNEAQ.

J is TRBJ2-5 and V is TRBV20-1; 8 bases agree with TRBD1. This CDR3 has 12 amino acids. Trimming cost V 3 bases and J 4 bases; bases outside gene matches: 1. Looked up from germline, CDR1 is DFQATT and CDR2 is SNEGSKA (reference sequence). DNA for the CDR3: TGCAGTGCTAGTCAGGGGGCAGAGACCCAGTACTTC. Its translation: CSASQGAETQYF.

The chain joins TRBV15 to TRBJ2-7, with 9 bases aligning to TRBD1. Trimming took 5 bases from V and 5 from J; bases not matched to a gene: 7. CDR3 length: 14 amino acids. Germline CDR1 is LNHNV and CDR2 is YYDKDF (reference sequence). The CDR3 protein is CATSRTGTGHEQYF. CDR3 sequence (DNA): TGTGCCACCAGCCGTACCGGGACAGGGCACGAGCAGTACTTC.

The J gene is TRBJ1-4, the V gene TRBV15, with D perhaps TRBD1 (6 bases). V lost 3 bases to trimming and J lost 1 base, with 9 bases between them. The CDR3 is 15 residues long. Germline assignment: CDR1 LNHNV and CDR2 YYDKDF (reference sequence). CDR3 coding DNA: TGTGCCACCAGCAGCCAACAGGGAACTAATGAAAAACTGTTTTTT. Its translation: CATSSQQGTNEKLFF.

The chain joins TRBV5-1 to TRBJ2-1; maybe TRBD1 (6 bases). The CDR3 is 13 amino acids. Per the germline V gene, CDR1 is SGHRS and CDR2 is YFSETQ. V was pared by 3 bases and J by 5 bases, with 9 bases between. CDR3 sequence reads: CASSSGQNNEQFF. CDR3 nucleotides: TGCGCCAGCAGCTCCGGACAGAACAATGAGCAGTTCTTC.

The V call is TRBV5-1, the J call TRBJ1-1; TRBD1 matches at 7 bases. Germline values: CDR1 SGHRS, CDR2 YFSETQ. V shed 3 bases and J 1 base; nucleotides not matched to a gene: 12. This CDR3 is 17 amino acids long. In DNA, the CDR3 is TGCGCCAGCAGCTCGGACCAGACAGGGTCCACGAACACTGAAGCTTTCTTT. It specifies CASSSDQTGSTNTEAFF. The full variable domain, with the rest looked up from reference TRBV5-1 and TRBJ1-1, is KAGVTQTPRYLIKTRGQQVTLSCSPISGHRSVSWYQQTPGQGLQFLFEYFSETQRNKGNFPGRFSGRQFSNSRSEMNVSTLELGDSALYLCASSSDQTGSTNTEAFFGQGTRLTVV.

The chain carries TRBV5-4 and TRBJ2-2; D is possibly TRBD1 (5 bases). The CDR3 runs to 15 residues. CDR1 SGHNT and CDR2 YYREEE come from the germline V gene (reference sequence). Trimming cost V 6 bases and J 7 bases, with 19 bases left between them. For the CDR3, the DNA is TGTGCCAGCACCAAATCGACAGCTCCGAGCGGGGAGCTGTTTTTT. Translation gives CASTKSTAPSGELFF. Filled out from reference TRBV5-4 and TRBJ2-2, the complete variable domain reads ETGVTQSPTHLIKTRGQQVTLRCSSQSGHNTVSWYQQALGQGPQFIFQYYREEENGRGNFPPRFSGLQFPNYSSELNVNALELDDSALYLCASTKSTAPSGELFFGEGSRLTVL.

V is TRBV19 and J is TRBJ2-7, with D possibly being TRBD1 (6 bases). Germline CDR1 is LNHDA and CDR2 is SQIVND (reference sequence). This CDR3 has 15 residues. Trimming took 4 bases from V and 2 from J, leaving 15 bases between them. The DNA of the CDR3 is TGTGCCAGTAGTACCCTCGACAGGTCCACCTACGAGCAGTACTTC. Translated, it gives CASSTLDRSTYEQYF.

The CDR3 nucleotides are TGTGCCAGCTCCGCCACAGGGCTGGATGGCTACACCTTC. This encodes CASSATGLDGYTF. The chain employs TRBV9 and TRBJ1-2, with D possibly being TRBD1 (6 bases). Germline CDR1 reads SGDLS; CDR2 reads YYNGEE. The germline V and J ends were trimmed by 7 bases and 6 bases, with 16 bases remaining between them. This CDR3 has 13 amino acids.

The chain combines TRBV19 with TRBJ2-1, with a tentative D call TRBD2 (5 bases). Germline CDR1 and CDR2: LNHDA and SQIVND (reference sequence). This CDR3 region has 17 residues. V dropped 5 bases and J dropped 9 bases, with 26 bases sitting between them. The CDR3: CASSPRRGGGNRGEQFF. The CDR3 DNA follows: TGTGCCAGTAGTCCTCGCCGTGGAGGTGGAAATCGGGGTGAGCAGTTCTTC.

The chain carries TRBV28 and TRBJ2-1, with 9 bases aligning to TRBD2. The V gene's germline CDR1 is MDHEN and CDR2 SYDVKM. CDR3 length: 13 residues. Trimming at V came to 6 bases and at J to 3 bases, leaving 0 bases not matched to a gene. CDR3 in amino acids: CASRTSGYNEQFF. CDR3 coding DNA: TGTGCCAGCAGGACTAGCGGCTACAATGAGCAGTTCTTC.

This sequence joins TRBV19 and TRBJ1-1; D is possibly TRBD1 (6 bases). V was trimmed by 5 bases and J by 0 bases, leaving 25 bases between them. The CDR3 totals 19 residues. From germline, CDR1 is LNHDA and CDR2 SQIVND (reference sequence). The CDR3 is CASSPSRYPGQHMNTEAFF. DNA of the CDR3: TGTGCCAGTAGTCCCTCAAGGTACCCTGGACAGCATATGAACACTGAAGCTTTCTTT.

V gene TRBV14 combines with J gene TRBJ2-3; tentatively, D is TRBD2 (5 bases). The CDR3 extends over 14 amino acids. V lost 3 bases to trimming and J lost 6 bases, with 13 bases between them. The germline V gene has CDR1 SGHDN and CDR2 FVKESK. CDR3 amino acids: CASSQEDWSDTQYF. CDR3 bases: TGTGCCAGCAGCCAGGAGGACTGGAGCGATACGCAGTATTTT.

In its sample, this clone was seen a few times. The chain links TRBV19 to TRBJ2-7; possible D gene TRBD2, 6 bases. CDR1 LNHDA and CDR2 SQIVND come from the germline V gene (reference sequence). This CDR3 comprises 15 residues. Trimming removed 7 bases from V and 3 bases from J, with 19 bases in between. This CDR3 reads CASTTGVGVNYEQYF. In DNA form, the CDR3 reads TGTGCCAGTACCACGGGGGTTGGCGTCAACTACGAGCAGTACTTC.

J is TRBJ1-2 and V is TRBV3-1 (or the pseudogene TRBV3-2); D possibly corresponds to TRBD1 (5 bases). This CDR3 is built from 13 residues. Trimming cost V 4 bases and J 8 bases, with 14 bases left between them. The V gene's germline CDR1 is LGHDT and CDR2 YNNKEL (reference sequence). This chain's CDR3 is CASSRGRGRGYTF. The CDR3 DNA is TGTGCCAGCAGCCGGGGGAGGGGACGCGGCTACACCTTC.

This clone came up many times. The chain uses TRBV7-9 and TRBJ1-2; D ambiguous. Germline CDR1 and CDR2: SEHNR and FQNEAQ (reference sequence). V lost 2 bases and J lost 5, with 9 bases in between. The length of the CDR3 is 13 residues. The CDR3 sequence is CASSLNSIYGYTF. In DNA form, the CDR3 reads TGTGCCAGCAGCTTAAACAGTATTTATGGCTACACCTTC.

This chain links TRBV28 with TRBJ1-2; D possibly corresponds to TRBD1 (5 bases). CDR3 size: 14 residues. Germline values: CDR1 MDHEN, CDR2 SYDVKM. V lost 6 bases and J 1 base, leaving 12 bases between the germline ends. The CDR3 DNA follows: TGTGCCAGCAGGACAGATATAAGTAACTATGGCTACACCTTC. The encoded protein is CASRTDISNYGYTF.

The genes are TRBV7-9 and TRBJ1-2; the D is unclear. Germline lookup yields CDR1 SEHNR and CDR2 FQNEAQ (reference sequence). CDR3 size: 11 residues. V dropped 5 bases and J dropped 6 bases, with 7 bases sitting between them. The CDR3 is CASSLYDGYTF. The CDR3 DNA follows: TGTGCCAGCAGCCTTTATGATGGCTACACCTTC. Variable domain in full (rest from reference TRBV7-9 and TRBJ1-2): DTGVSQNPRHKITKRGQNVTFRCDPISEHNRLYWYRQTLGQGPEFLTYFQNEAQLEKSRLLSDRFSAERPKGSFSTLEIQRTEQGDSAMYLCASSLYDGYTFGSGTRLTVV.

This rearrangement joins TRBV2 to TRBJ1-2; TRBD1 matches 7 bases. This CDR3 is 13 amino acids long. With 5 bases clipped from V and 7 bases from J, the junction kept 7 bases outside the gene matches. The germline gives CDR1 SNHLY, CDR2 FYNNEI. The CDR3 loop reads CASSIQTGIGYTF. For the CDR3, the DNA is TGTGCCAGCAGTATCCAGACAGGGATTGGCTACACCTTC.

CDR3 DNA: TGTGCCAGCAGCTTAGTTGGAGGTCAGGGGCTGAACACCGGGGAGCTGTTTTTT. Protein: CASSLVGGQGLNTGELFF. V usage is TRBV7-8 and J usage is TRBJ2-2; perhaps TRBD1 as D (6 bases). CDR3 length equals 18 residues. V was cut by 1 base and J by 1 base, with 16 bases left in between. Germline V CDR1 and CDR2: SGHVS, FQNEAQ.

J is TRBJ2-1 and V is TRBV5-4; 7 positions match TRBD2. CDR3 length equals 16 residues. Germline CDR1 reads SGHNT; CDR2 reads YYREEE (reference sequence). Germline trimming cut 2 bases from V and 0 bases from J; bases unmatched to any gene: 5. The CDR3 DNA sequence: TGTGCCAGCAGCTTAAAGCGGGGAGCCTCCTACAATGAGCAGTTCTTC. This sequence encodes CASSLKRGASYNEQFF.

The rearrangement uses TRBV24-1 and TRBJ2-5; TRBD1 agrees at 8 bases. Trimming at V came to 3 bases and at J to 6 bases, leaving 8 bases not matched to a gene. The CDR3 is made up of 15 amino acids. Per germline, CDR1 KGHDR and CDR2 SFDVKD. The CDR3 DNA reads TGTGCCACCAGTGATATCGGACAGGGCAAGAAGACCCAGTACTTC. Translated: CATSDIGQGKKTQYF.

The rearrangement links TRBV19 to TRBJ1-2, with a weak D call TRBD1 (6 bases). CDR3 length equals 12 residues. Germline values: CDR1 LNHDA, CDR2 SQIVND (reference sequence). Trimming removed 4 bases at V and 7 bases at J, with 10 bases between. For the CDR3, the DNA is TGTGCCAGTAGTACTGGACAGTTTGGCTACACCTTC. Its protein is CASSTGQFGYTF.